A selection of T cell receptor beta chains follows, all from one sample in a study of blood T cell repertoires in COVID-19. Clones were sequenced by immunoSEQ multiplex PCR, and TCRdb holds only the in-frame ones, with some missing. The sample lists some 100,000 clones, more than 75% occurring once. Specimen: peripheral blood. These TCRs come from a woman aged 25 to 39 with acute or convalescent COVID-19. Both conserved end residues are part of each CDR3. Each record gives: CDR3 protein, CDR3 DNA, clone size, J gene, D gene, V gene. The D gene is left open where the match is weak. The listing skips clone size in some rows; elsewhere it reads once, few, many or a size class.

cdr3_aa: CASSPLAGGYNEQFF; cdr3_nt: TGTGCCAGCTCTCCACTAGCGGGGGGTTACAATGAGCAGTTCTTC; clone_size: .; j_call: TRBJ2-1; d_call: TRBD2; v_call: TRBV18
cdr3_aa: CASPDPGTGSYGYTF; cdr3_nt: TGTGCCAGCCCCGATCCCGGGACAGGGAGCTATGGCTACACCTTC; clone_size: .; j_call: TRBJ1-2; d_call: TRBD1; v_call: TRBV6-5
cdr3_aa: CASSLYRQGSTEAFF; cdr3_nt: TGTGCCAGCAGTTTATACCGACAGGGAAGCACTGAAGCTTTCTTT; clone_size: .; j_call: TRBJ1-1; d_call: TRBD1; v_call: TRBV27
cdr3_aa: CASSLTGMSEQFF; cdr3_nt: TGTGCCAGCAGCTTGACAGGGATGAGTGAGCAGTTCTTC; clone_size: .; j_call: TRBJ2-1; d_call: TRBD1; v_call: TRBV7-9
cdr3_aa: CASSLFRGGNQPQHF; cdr3_nt: TGTGCCAGCAGCTTGTTCAGGGGCGGCAATCAGCCCCAGCATTTT; clone_size: .; j_call: TRBJ1-5; d_call: .; v_call: TRBV5-6
cdr3_aa: CASSLPTSGGVNEQFF; cdr3_nt: TGTGCCAGCAGTCTACCAACTAGCGGGGGGGTCAATGAGCAGTTCTTC; clone_size: once; j_call: TRBJ2-1; d_call: TRBD2; v_call: TRBV2
cdr3_aa: CASSFGGFFEKLFF; cdr3_nt: TGTGCCAGCAGTTTTGGGGGCTTTTTTGAAAAACTGTTTTTT; clone_size: .; j_call: TRBJ1-4; d_call: .; v_call: TRBV28
cdr3_aa: CATSDPRDGSYEQYF; cdr3_nt: TGTGCCACCAGTGATCCGCGGGACGGCTCCTACGAGCAGTACTTC; clone_size: .; j_call: TRBJ2-7; d_call: .; v_call: TRBV24-1
cdr3_aa: CASLGGKLFF; cdr3_nt: TGTGCCAGCCTGGGGGGAAAACTGTTTTTT; clone_size: .; j_call: TRBJ1-4; d_call: .; v_call: TRBV28
cdr3_aa: CASSRNTGFTNEKLFF; cdr3_nt: TGTGCCAGCAGCAGAAATACAGGTTTTACTAATGAAAAACTGTTTTTT; clone_size: few; j_call: TRBJ1-4; d_call: .; v_call: TRBV9
cdr3_aa: CASSFGQYTPTDTQYF; cdr3_nt: TGCGCCAGCAGCTTCGGACAGTATACACCCACAGATACGCAGTATTTT; clone_size: few; j_call: TRBJ2-3; d_call: .; v_call: TRBV5-1
cdr3_aa: CASSPRTSGGLGTGELFF; cdr3_nt: TGCGCCAGCAGCCCACGGACTAGCGGGGGGCTTGGCACCGGGGAGCTGTTTTTT; clone_size: .; j_call: TRBJ2-2; d_call: TRBD2; v_call: TRBV4-1
cdr3_aa: CASSWLPGQGTGELFF; cdr3_nt: TGTGCCAGCAGCTGGCTCCCGGGACAGGGAACCGGGGAGCTGTTTTTT; clone_size: .; j_call: TRBJ2-2; d_call: TRBD1; v_call: TRBV7-3
cdr3_aa: CASSAHLLSNQPQHF; cdr3_nt: TGTGCCAGCAGTGCACACCTCCTTAGCAATCAGCCCCAGCATTTT; clone_size: .; j_call: TRBJ1-5; d_call: .; v_call: TRBV27
cdr3_aa: CASSYAGTGGGYGYTF; cdr3_nt: TGTGCCAGCAGTTACGCCGGGACAGGGGGAGGCTATGGCTACACCTTC; clone_size: .; j_call: TRBJ1-2; d_call: TRBD1; v_call: TRBV6-5
cdr3_aa: CASSQEGLISQPQHF; cdr3_nt: TGTGCCAGCTCACAGGAGGGATTGATATCTCAGCCCCAGCATTTT; clone_size: .; j_call: TRBJ1-5; d_call: .; v_call: TRBV18
cdr3_aa: CASTPKSTGNYGYTF; cdr3_nt: TGTGCCAGTACCCCTAAAAGTACGGGTAACTATGGCTACACCTTC; clone_size: .; j_call: TRBJ1-2; d_call: .; v_call: TRBV19
cdr3_aa: CASSKFGTGGYSNQPQHF; cdr3_nt: TGCGCCAGCAGCAAATTTGGGACAGGGGGGTATAGCAATCAGCCCCAGCATTTT; clone_size: .; j_call: TRBJ1-5; d_call: TRBD1; v_call: TRBV4-1
cdr3_aa: CASSLAGGVWNEQFF; cdr3_nt: TGCGCCAGCAGCTTAGCGGGGGGCGTCTGGAATGAGCAGTTCTTC; clone_size: .; j_call: TRBJ2-1; d_call: TRBD2; v_call: TRBV5-1
cdr3_aa: CASSKGRVGNRGCQRNQPQHF; cdr3_nt: TGTGCCAGCAGCAAAGGGCGCGTGGGGAACAGGGGGTGTCAAAGGAATCAGCCCCAGCATTTT; clone_size: .; j_call: TRBJ1-5; d_call: .; v_call: TRBV21-1
cdr3_aa: CASSRPGDNSPYEQYF; cdr3_nt: TGTGCCAGCAGTCGCCCCGGGGACAACTCTCCCTACGAGCAGTACTTC; clone_size: .; j_call: TRBJ2-7; d_call: .; v_call: TRBV28
cdr3_aa: CAIGLTNQPQHF; cdr3_nt: TGTGCCATAGGACTGACTAATCAGCCCCAGCATTTT; clone_size: .; j_call: TRBJ1-5; d_call: .; v_call: TRBV10-3
cdr3_aa: CASSGAGALSGNTIYF; cdr3_nt: TGTGCCAGCAGCGGGGCAGGTGCACTCTCTGGAAACACCATATATTTT; clone_size: .; j_call: TRBJ1-3; d_call: .; v_call: TRBV9
cdr3_aa: CASSLAGGRFDEQYF; cdr3_nt: TGTGCCAGCAGTTTAGCGGGGGGGCGTTTCGACGAGCAGTACTTC; clone_size: .; j_call: TRBJ2-7; d_call: TRBD2; v_call: TRBV27
cdr3_aa: CASSGGGGPQETQYF; cdr3_nt: TGTGCCAGCAGCGGAGGCGGGGGGCCTCAAGAGACCCAGTACTTC; clone_size: .; j_call: TRBJ2-5; d_call: TRBD2; v_call: TRBV5-4
cdr3_aa: CSYTTSGANVLTF; cdr3_nt: TGCAGCTACACTACTTCCGGGGCCAACGTCCTGACTTTC; clone_size: .; j_call: TRBJ2-6; d_call: .; v_call: TRBV29-1
cdr3_aa: CASSLEGISNQPQHF; cdr3_nt: TGCGCCAGCAGCTTGGAGGGGATCAGCAATCAGCCCCAGCATTTT; clone_size: .; j_call: TRBJ1-5; d_call: .; v_call: TRBV5-1
cdr3_aa: CASRGQGAGQPQHF; cdr3_nt: TGTGCCAGCAGGGGACAGGGGGCAGGACAGCCCCAGCATTTT; clone_size: .; j_call: TRBJ1-5; d_call: TRBD1; v_call: TRBV2
cdr3_aa: CASRKGDNYGYTF; cdr3_nt: TGTGCCAGCAGAAAGGGGGACAACTATGGCTACACCTTC; clone_size: .; j_call: TRBJ1-2; d_call: .; v_call: TRBV7-3
cdr3_aa: CASSLRVGAERYGYTF; cdr3_nt: TGTGCCAGCAGCCTAAGGGTGGGGGCTGAGCGCTATGGCTACACCTTC; clone_size: .; j_call: TRBJ1-2; d_call: .; v_call: TRBV7-9
cdr3_aa: CASSYSDIGQGYEQYF; cdr3_nt: TGTGCCAGCAGTTACTCAGATATAGGGCAGGGCTACGAGCAGTACTTC; clone_size: .; j_call: TRBJ2-7; d_call: .; v_call: TRBV6-6
cdr3_aa: CASSRSGFGEKLFF; cdr3_nt: TGTGCCAGCAGCCGGTCGGGATTTGGAGAAAAACTGTTTTTT; clone_size: once; j_call: TRBJ1-4; d_call: .; v_call: TRBV5-6
cdr3_aa: CAWRVTLGQGDRAFF; cdr3_nt: TGTGCCTGGAGAGTAACTTTAGGACAGGGAGATCGGGCTTTCTTT; clone_size: .; j_call: TRBJ1-1; d_call: TRBD1; v_call: TRBV30
cdr3_aa: CAISGTGVGDTQYF; cdr3_nt: TGTGCCATCAGTGGTACAGGGGTAGGAGATACGCAGTATTTT; clone_size: .; j_call: TRBJ2-3; d_call: TRBD1; v_call: TRBV10-3
cdr3_aa: CASSLGAGVYEQYF; cdr3_nt: TGTGCCAGCAGCTTGGGGGCGGGGGTCTACGAGCAGTACTTC; clone_size: .; j_call: TRBJ2-7; d_call: TRBD2; v_call: TRBV5-6
cdr3_aa: CASSEGQGRANSPLHF; cdr3_nt: TGTGCCAGTAGTGAAGGACAGGGGCGGGCCAATTCACCCCTCCACTTT; clone_size: few; j_call: TRBJ1-6; d_call: TRBD1; v_call: TRBV19